The 22 T cell receptor beta chains reported below all come from one sample, sequenced in a study of cytomegalovirus exposure and HLA in healthy donors. Using immunoSEQ multiplex PCR, the repertoire was profiled, and TCRdb retains in-frame clones only, with some absent. The table records under 80,000 clones, approximately 94% of them present only once. Sample: PBMCs. These receptor sequences come from a woman aged 18-29 years in good health and CMV-seropositive.

The chain employs TRBV4-2 and TRBJ2-3; TRBD2 is a possible D gene (7 bases). Germline values: CDR1 LGHNA, CDR2 YNFKEQ. Trimming removed 4 bases at V and 6 bases at J, with 11 bases between. The CDR3 runs 13 residues. CDR3 DNA sequence: TGTGCCAGCAGCCGCGGGGGCAGGGATACGCAGTATTTT. This translates into CASSRGGRDTQYF.

This chain joins TRBV9 and TRBJ2-3; D is unresolved. This CDR3 spans 13 amino acids. Per germline, CDR1 SGDLS and CDR2 YYNGEE. V was shortened by 2 bases and J by 1 base, with 5 bases between the two germline ends. As DNA, the CDR3 is TGTGCCAGCAGCGTGCGCGGCACAGATACGCAGTATTTT. This gives the protein CASSVRGTDTQYF.

This chain uses TRBV7-9 with TRBJ2-5; 7 bases map to TRBD2. Germline assignment: CDR1 SEHNR and CDR2 FQNEAQ (reference sequence). This CDR3 contains 13 residues. The V segment lost 3 bases and the J segment 5 bases; nucleotides outside the gene matches: 3. The CDR3 nucleotides read TGTGCCAGCAGCTTTAACGGGGGGGAGACCCAGTACTTC. Amino acids: CASSFNGGETQYF.

The chain couples TRBV2 to TRBJ2-7; tentative D call: TRBD1 (5 bases). The length of the CDR3 is 14 residues. The ends were cut back, 1 base at V and 1 base at J, with 8 bases in the middle. Per germline, CDR1 SNHLY and CDR2 FYNNEI. The CDR3 DNA sequence: TGTGCCAGCAGTGAAGTAACAGGTTCCTACGAGCAGTACTTC. It translates to CASSEVTGSYEQYF.

V and J are TRBV18 and TRBJ2-7; 8 bases agree with TRBD1. V dropped 3 bases and J dropped 5; count of bases not matched to a gene: 6. CDR1 and CDR2 from the germline V gene are KGHSH and LQKENI. The length of the CDR3 is 14 residues. CDR3 residues: CASSPKDRAHEQYF. In DNA form, the CDR3 reads TGTGCCAGCTCACCCAAGGACAGGGCCCACGAGCAGTACTTC.

The CDR3 reads CASSLESWTSGADTQYF. CDR3 bases: TGTGCCAGCAGCTTGGAATCCTGGACTAGCGGAGCCGATACGCAGTATTTT. The V gene is TRBV5-4, the J gene TRBJ2-3; 10 positions match TRBD2. V shed 0 bases and J 6 bases; nucleotides not matched to a gene: 10. CDR1 SGHNT and CDR2 YYREEE come from the germline V gene (reference sequence). CDR3 length equals 17 residues.

The rearrangement links TRBV30 to TRBJ1-1, with 12 positions matching TRBD1. The CDR3 contains 13 residues. From germline, CDR1 is GTSNPN and CDR2 SVGIG (reference sequence). V lost 1 base to trimming and J lost 11 bases; unmatched junction nucleotides: 5. The CDR3 nucleotides are TGTGCCTGGAGTGCCGGGACAGGGGGCAGGGCTTTCTTT. As protein: CAWSAGTGGRAFF.

V and J are TRBV7-9 and TRBJ2-7; 9 bases agree with TRBD1. Germline V gene lookup returns CDR1 SEHNR and CDR2 FQNEAQ (reference sequence). The length of the CDR3 is 14 residues. V trimming: 6 bases; J trimming: 4 bases; junction bases outside the gene matches: 7. CDR3 sequence (DNA): TGTGCCAGCAGTCGCGGGACAGGGTCTTACGAGCAGTACTTC. It is translated as CASSRGTGSYEQYF. The whole variable domain, filled in from reference TRBV7-9 and TRBJ2-7, reads DTGVSQNPRHKITKRGQNVTFRCDPISEHNRLYWYRQTLGQGPEFLTYFQNEAQLEKSRLLSDRFSAERPKGSFSTLEIQRTEQGDSAMYLCASSRGTGSYEQYFGPGTRLTVT.

The chain links TRBV25-1 to TRBJ2-7; 10 bases fit TRBD2. V gave up 2 bases and J gave up 4 bases; unmatched junction bases: 14. Per germline, CDR1 MGHDK and CDR2 SYGVNS. This CDR3 has 18 residues. CDR3 in DNA: TGTGCCAGCAGTGAAGAGGTCGCAGCGGGAGGGTTCGTGTACGAGCAGTACTTC. Translated: CASSEEVAAGGFVYEQYF.

The chain is built from TRBV6-1 and TRBJ2-2; a weak D match, TRBD1 (6 bases). The V and J ends lost 6 bases and 6 bases respectively, with 17 bases between them. This CDR3 has 15 residues. Germline V gives CDR1 MNHNS, CDR2 SASEGT. The CDR3 sequence: CASRGAQGGSGELFF. The CDR3 bases are TGTGCCAGCAGGGGGGCACAGGGTGGGTCCGGGGAGCTGTTTTTT.

The V call is TRBV9, the J call TRBJ1-3; D might be TRBD1 (6 bases). The germline V gene encodes CDR1 SGDLS and CDR2 YYNGEE. Between the trimmed V and J ends, which lost 3 bases and 0 bases, there was a span of 7 bases. This CDR3 contains 14 residues. The CDR3 loop reads CASSETGSGNTIYF. The CDR3 nucleotides are TGTGCCAGCAGCGAGACAGGCTCTGGAAACACCATATATTTT.

The V and J genes are TRBV28 and TRBJ1-1; tentatively, D is TRBD1 (5 bases). CDR1 and CDR2 (germline): MDHEN, SYDVKM. V was pared by 6 bases and J by 0 bases, with 17 bases between. This CDR3 comprises 16 residues. CDR3 in DNA: TGTGCCAGCAGCCCCTTTGGGGGGGTTATGAACACTGAAGCTTTCTTT. Its protein is CASSPFGGVMNTEAFF.

The chain carries TRBV19 and TRBJ2-2; 8 nucleotides line up with TRBD1. V trimming: 11 bases; J trimming: 3 bases; junction bases outside the gene matches: 11. In germline, CDR1 is LNHDA, CDR2 SQIVND (reference sequence). The CDR3 consists of 15 residues. For the CDR3, the DNA is TGTGCCGTACTATTGGACAGGGTAGACACCGGGGAGCTGTTTTTT. Translated: CAVLLDRVDTGELFF.

V and J are TRBV11-3 and TRBJ2-3, with 9 bases fitting TRBD2. The CDR3 consists of 18 residues. The germline V gene has CDR1 SGHNT and CDR2 YENEEA. Germline trimming cut 4 bases from V and 0 bases from J; bases unmatched to any gene: 11. The CDR3 DNA sequence: TGTGCCAGCAGCTGGGGACTAGCAGAGGATGCTAGCACAGATACGCAGTATTTT. Its translation is CASSWGLAEDASTDTQYF.

This rearrangement joins TRBV9 to TRBJ1-2; possible D gene TRBD1, 6 bases. There are 15 residues in the CDR3. Trimming took 4 bases from V and 0 from J, leaving 13 bases between them. The V gene's germline CDR1 is SGDLS and CDR2 YYNGEE. This chain's CDR3 is CASSPGERANYGYTF. CDR3 sequence (DNA): TGTGCCAGCAGCCCAGGGGAGAGAGCTAACTATGGCTACACCTTC.

The V and J genes are TRBV25-1 and TRBJ2-5, with a tentative D call TRBD2 (5 bases). Germline CDR1 reads MGHDK; CDR2 reads SYGVNS. V lost 3 bases and J lost 9, with 8 bases in between. The CDR3 runs to 11 residues. The CDR3 DNA sequence: TGTGCCAGCAGTGATCTGGAGGCCCAGTACTTC. This gives the protein CASSDLEAQYF.

This clone was counted only a few times. V usage is TRBV5-1 and J usage is TRBJ2-2; D uncertain. V lost 0 bases and J 1 base, leaving 4 bases between the germline ends. Looked up from germline, CDR1 is SGHRS and CDR2 is YFSETQ. This CDR3 is built from 14 residues. DNA for the CDR3: TGCGCCAGCAGCTTGGTACTGAACACCGGGGAGCTGTTTTTT. It codes for CASSLVLNTGELFF.

This chain's CDR3 is CASSPDRTVYNEQFF. CDR3 in DNA: TGTGCCAGCAGCCCAGACAGGACGGTTTACAATGAGCAGTTCTTC. The chain is built from TRBV7-3 and TRBJ2-1; D might be TRBD1 (6 bases). This CDR3 has 15 amino acids. V lost 5 bases and J lost 4, with 15 bases in between. Germline CDR1 and CDR2: SGHTA and FQGTGA.

The chain couples TRBV5-4 to TRBJ2-5; the D gene is possibly TRBD1 (8 bases). Trimming took off 0 bases at V and 2 bases at J, with 14 bases between the two ends. Looked up from germline, CDR1 is SGHNT and CDR2 is YYREEE (reference sequence). The CDR3 is made up of 16 amino acids. The DNA for the CDR3 is TGTGCCAGCAGCTTGGGACAGGGGAGGGGACAAGAGACCCAGTACTTC. Its translation is CASSLGQGRGQETQYF.

The chain couples TRBV7-9 to TRBJ2-7, with no clear D. Germline assignment: CDR1 SEHNR and CDR2 FQNEAQ (reference sequence). V lost 5 bases to trimming and J lost 3 bases, with 17 bases between them. The CDR3 covers 15 residues. Written as DNA, the CDR3 is TGTGCCAGCAGCCTCTCGTTATCCGTCAGCTACGAGCAGTACTTC. It specifies CASSLSLSVSYEQYF.

This chain links TRBV9 with TRBJ2-2, with 10 bases aligning to TRBD2. CDR1 is SGDLS and CDR2 is YYNGEE in the germline V gene. This CDR3 region has 17 residues. V dropped 0 bases and J dropped 5; count of bases not matched to a gene: 7. The CDR3 is CASSVGSGGPRTGELFF. CDR3 sequence (DNA): TGTGCCAGCAGCGTAGGTAGCGGGGGGCCGCGGACCGGGGAGCTGTTTTTT.

The chain combines TRBV13 with TRBJ2-7; TRBD2 agrees at 7 bases. CDR1 and CDR2 (germline): PRHDT, FYEKMQ (reference sequence). The CDR3 sequence is 15 residues long. Germline trimming cut 5 bases from V and 4 bases from J; bases unmatched to any gene: 11. In nucleotides, the CDR3 is TGTGCCAGCAGCCCTCCCAGGGACTACGCATACGAGCAGTACTTC. Translation: CASSPPRDYAYEQYF.